Listed here are 18 T cell receptor beta chains from one sample, sequenced in a study of T cells after yellow fever vaccination. Using its own MiXCR run on the 5' RACE reads, TCRdb lists one record per CDR3 protein. The data show hundreds of thousands of distinct CDR3 sequences, around 20% seen once. Sequencing was performed on PBMCs, taken before the yellow fever booster vaccination. Source of these receptors: a man aged 18 to 30 who received the YFV17D yellow fever vaccine.

This clonotype was counted only a few times. The chain joins TRBV24-1 to TRBJ2-3, with 9 bases identical to TRBD1. V shed 5 bases and J 2 bases; nucleotides not matched to a gene: 7. The CDR3 is 16 amino acids. Germline V gene sequence: CDR1 KGHDR, CDR2 SFDVKD. The DNA of the CDR3 is TGTGCCACCAGTGGATCGGACAGGGGCATCACAGATACGCAGTATTTT. Translated: CATSGSDRGITDTQYF.

This clonotype was detected a few times. The V call is TRBV29-1, the J call TRBJ2-3, with D tentatively TRBD1 or TRBD2 (6 bases each). Trimming removed 4 bases from V and 3 bases from J, with 11 bases in between. The CDR3 is 13 residues long. Germline V CDR1 and CDR2: SQVTM, ANQGSEA. The CDR3 DNA follows: TGCAGCGTTGTGGTAGGGGGGACAGATACGCAGTATTTT. Translating it yields CSVVVGGTDTQYF.

The gene calls are TRBV7-2 and TRBJ2-2; weak D call: TRBD1 (5 bases). With 4 bases removed from V and 3 bases from J, the gap between germline ends came to 9 bases. Germline CDR1 is SGHTA and CDR2 is FQGNSA. CDR3 length: 14 amino acids. CDR3 sequence reads: CASSSTGHTGELFF. The CDR3, as DNA: TGTGCCAGCAGCTCAACAGGTCACACCGGGGAGCTGTTTTTT.

This clonotype came up a few times. The gene calls are TRBV5-1 and TRBJ2-5, with D unclear. The CDR3 spans 11 residues. CDR1 SGHRS and CDR2 YFSETQ come from the germline V gene. Trimming cost V 4 bases and J 7 bases, with 8 bases left between them. The chain's CDR3 is CASSPDVTQYF. CDR3 DNA sequence: TGCGCCAGCAGCCCCGATGTGACCCAGTACTTC.

This sequence joins TRBV4-3 and TRBJ1-2, with 7 positions matching TRBD1. CDR3 size: 15 residues. Unmatched junction bases numbered 9, after V lost 0 bases and J lost 8 bases. Germline V gene data show CDR1 as LGHNA and CDR2 as YSLEER. The CDR3 sequence: CASSQDRGGGSGYTF. The CDR3 bases are TGCGCCAGCAGCCAAGATAGAGGGGGCGGGTCGGGCTACACCTTC.

Ten or more counts support this clonotype. The chain recombines TRBV5-1 with TRBJ2-2, with D possibly TRBD2 on 6 matching bases. This CDR3 spans 16 amino acids. Deletions cut 5 bases from V and 3 bases from J, with 17 bases between. Germline lookup yields CDR1 SGHRS and CDR2 YFSETQ. In DNA form, the CDR3 reads TGCGCCAGCAGTCCTGGGGGGACGGGCCACACCGGGGAGCTGTTTTTT. This codes for CASSPGGTGHTGELFF.

The V and J genes are TRBV6-4 and TRBJ2-1; 7 bases are a match to TRBD2. CDR3 length equals 13 residues. Trimming took 2 bases from V and 6 from J; bases not matched to a gene: 1. Germline assignment: CDR1 MRHNA and CDR2 SNTAGT. The CDR3 DNA sequence: TGTGCCAGCAGTGACCAGCGGGGCAATGAGCAGTTCTTC. Amino acids: CASSDQRGNEQFF.

A few counts support this clonotype. The gene calls are TRBV6-5 and TRBJ2-3; 8 nucleotides align to TRBD2. CDR3 length: 15 amino acids. Trimming removed 6 bases from V and 4 bases from J; junction bases left unmatched: 9. Germline V CDR1 and CDR2: MNHEY, SVGAGI. The CDR3 region is CASSHSRGGSDTQYF. As DNA, the CDR3 is TGTGCCAGCAGCCACTCGCGCGGGGGGTCAGATACGCAGTATTTT.

In this sample, this clonotype turned up a few times. The rearrangement uses TRBV10-3 and TRBJ2-5, with TRBD1 matching 10 bases. CDR3 length equals 15 residues. Unmatched junction bases numbered 5, after V lost 4 bases and J lost 3 bases. Germline V gene sequence: CDR1 ENHRY, CDR2 SYGVKD. The CDR3 reads CAISGDRGGEETQYF. The CDR3 region has the DNA TGTGCCATCAGTGGGGACAGGGGAGGGGAAGAGACCCAGTACTTC.

The chain uses TRBV27 and TRBJ1-5; TRBD1 matches at 8 bases. Germline V lookup: CDR1 MNHEY, CDR2 SMNVEV (reference sequence). J lost 2 bases, V lost 6 bases, and 3 bases had no gene match. The CDR3 is 14 amino acids. The CDR3: CASRTGVGNQPQHF. The CDR3, as DNA: TGTGCCAGCAGGACAGGGGTTGGCAATCAGCCCCAGCATTTT.

This chain joins TRBV7-9 and TRBJ2-1, with 9 bases matching TRBD2. Germline V gene lookup returns CDR1 SEHNR and CDR2 FQNEAQ (reference sequence). V dropped 1 base and J dropped 6; count of bases not matched to a gene: 7. The CDR3 extends over 16 amino acids. The CDR3 loop reads CASSLEAGGPSNEQFF. CDR3 DNA: TGTGCCAGCAGCTTAGAGGCGGGGGGGCCCTCCAATGAGCAGTTCTTC. Supplemented by reference TRBV7-9 and TRBJ2-1, the full variable domain reads DTGVSQNPRHKITKRGQNVTFRCDPISEHNRLYWYRQTLGQGPEFLTYFQNEAQLEKSRLLSDRFSAERPKGSFSTLEIQRTEQGDSAMYLCASSLEAGGPSNEQFFGPGTRLTVL.

This chain links TRBV7-3 with TRBJ2-6, with 8 bases aligning to TRBD1. The J segment lost 3 bases and the V segment lost 2 bases, leaving 3 bases of the junction unmatched. The CDR3 has 16 amino acids. The germline CDR1 and CDR2 sequences are SGHTA and FQGTGA. The CDR3 reads CASSLSGGGGANVLTF. CDR3 nucleotides: TGTGCCAGCAGCTTATCAGGGGGCGGTGGGGCCAACGTCCTGACTTTC.

This rearrangement joins TRBV4-3 to TRBJ2-1; TRBD2 might be the D (6 bases). Germline assignment: CDR1 LGHNA and CDR2 YSLEER. The CDR3 runs to 17 residues. Between the trimmed V and J ends, which lost 0 bases and 6 bases, there was a span of 18 bases. The CDR3 DNA is TGCGCCAGCAGCCAAGATTATCCCCGGAGTAGCGGCAATGAGCAGTTCTTC. This encodes CASSQDYPRSSGNEQFF.

This chain joins TRBV29-1 and TRBJ2-5; D possibly corresponds to TRBD2 (6 bases). This CDR3 spans 14 amino acids. Germline V lookup: CDR1 SQVTM, CDR2 ANQGSEA. Trimming stripped 4 bases from V and 2 bases from J, with 14 bases between. Written as DNA, the CDR3 is TGCAGCGTTGTGGGCGGGGAGATTCAAGAGACCCAGTACTTC. Amino acids: CSVVGGEIQETQYF. The complete variable domain, with remaining parts taken from reference TRBV29-1 and TRBJ2-5, reads SAVISQKPSRDICQRGTSLTIQCQVDSQVTMMFWYRQQPGQSLTLIATANQGSEATYESGFVIDKFPISRPNLTFSTLTVSNMSPEDSSIYLCSVVGGEIQETQYFGPGTRLLVL.

This chain joins TRBV3-1 and TRBJ2-3; D not certain. Trimming left V 3 bases short and J 1 base short, with 11 bases between. The CDR3 has 15 amino acids. Germline V gene data show CDR1 as LGHDT and CDR2 as YNNKEL (reference sequence). CDR3 sequence reads: CASSQGPIRTDTQYF. In DNA, the CDR3 is TGTGCCAGCAGCCAGGGTCCTATCCGCACAGATACGCAGTATTTT.

In its sample, this clonotype was seen a few times. The chain recombines TRBV3-1 with TRBJ1-5; TRBD1 is a possible D gene (5 bases). The CDR3 extends over 14 amino acids. The ends were cut back, 0 bases at V and 7 bases at J, with 10 bases in the middle. Germline V gene data show CDR1 as LGHDT and CDR2 as YNNKEL (reference sequence). CDR3: CASSQDGGVQPQHF. The DNA for the CDR3 is TGTGCCAGCAGCCAAGATGGGGGGGTGCAGCCCCAGCATTTT.

The chain is built from TRBV2 and TRBJ2-7; 9 positions agree with TRBD1. V dropped 10 bases and J dropped 3; count of bases not matched to a gene: 7. The germline CDR1 and CDR2 sequences are SNHLY and FYNNEI. CDR3 size: 13 residues. In DNA, the CDR3 is TGTGCCACAGCCTCGGACAGGGGCTACGAGCAGTACTTC. As protein: CATASDRGYEQYF.

This clonotype showed up just a few times. The V call is TRBV6-5, the J call TRBJ2-1, with D perhaps TRBD1 (5 bases). The V end lost 0 bases, the J end lost 10 bases, and 16 bases lay between the germline ends. The CDR3 runs to 15 residues. Germline lookup yields CDR1 MNHEY and CDR2 SVGAGI. The chain's CDR3 is CASSYSGVGPGEQFF. The CDR3 DNA is TGTGCCAGCAGTTACTCAGGGGTGGGTCCCGGGGAGCAGTTCTTC.